Presented here are 9 T cell receptor beta chains from one specimen sequenced in a study of T cells in narcolepsy (dated by TCRdb to the late 2010s). Library method: the immunoSEQ multiplex PCR assay. TCRdb took over this immuneACCESS table, retaining in-frame rearrangements with V and J assigned. Such tables are incomplete; in checked studies, under half of the missing clones stem from an unresolved V gene, and the remainder is unexplained. The sample includes approximately 38,000 clones, with about nine tenths observed a single time. The ten largest make up 0.83% of the sample. What was sequenced was CD45RA- memory CD4+ T cells from PBMCs. The intended sense of this specimen's cell subset or site label: memory T cells sorted ex vivo from peripheral blood. The origin of the receptors is a human donor with narcolepsy.

This clone was counted only a few times. This chain uses TRBV9 with TRBJ1-5; no clear D gene. V shed 0 bases and J shed 9 bases, with 7 bases lying between them. Germline lookup yields CDR1 SGDLS and CDR2 YYNGEE. The CDR3 sequence is 12 residues long. The CDR3 spells CASSVGTGPQHF. The CDR3 region has the DNA TGTGCCAGCAGCGTAGGCACGGGGCCCCAGCATTTT. The full variable domain, its missing parts supplied by reference TRBV9 and TRBJ1-5, is DSGVTQTPKHLITATGQRVTLRCSPRSGDLSVYWYQQSLDQGLQFLIQYYNGEERAKGNILERFSAQQFPDLHSELNLSSLELGDSALYFCASSVGTGPQHFGDGTRLSIL.

V and J are TRBV6-1 and TRBJ2-7; a possible D gene is TRBD2 (5 bases). With 6 bases removed from V and 4 bases from J, the gap between germline ends came to 13 bases. CDR3 length equals 13 residues. Germline lookup yields CDR1 MNHNS and CDR2 SASEGT. Here the CDR3 DNA reads TGTGCCAGCAGCAAAGAGGGAGCTTACGAGCAGTACTTC. Translated: CASSKEGAYEQYF.

The J gene is TRBJ1-3, the V gene TRBV29-1; 10 nucleotides line up with TRBD1. Germline CDR1 SQVTM, CDR2 ANQGSEA. Trimming at V came to 6 bases and at J to 1 base, leaving 0 bases not matched to a gene. CDR3 length equals 13 residues. CDR3 in DNA: TGCAGCGTGGGACAGGGGTCTGGAAACACCATATATTTT. Protein sequence: CSVGQGSGNTIYF.

In this sample, this clone turned up a few times. A read error may account for a junction end that differs from germline. The gene calls are TRBV6-5 and TRBJ1-2; D gene uncertain. Germline V lookup: CDR1 MNHEY, CDR2 SVGAGI. This CDR3 has 16 residues. The CDR3 spells CASSYSGVGSKYGYTF. The DNA for the CDR3 is TGTGCCAGCAGTTACTCGGGCGTAGGGTCTAAGTATGGCTACACCTTC.

The chain carries TRBV6-5 and TRBJ1-1; a possible D gene is TRBD1 (5 bases). Germline V gene lookup returns CDR1 MNHEY and CDR2 SVGAGI. The CDR3 length is 12 residues. The V and J ends lost 8 bases and 5 bases respectively, with 12 bases between them. This CDR3 reads CASDGRGTEAFF. The CDR3 DNA sequence: TGTGCCAGCGACGGAAGGGGAACTGAAGCTTTCTTT.

The J gene is TRBJ1-2, the V gene TRBV7-2; 7 nucleotides align to TRBD1. Trimming at V came to 5 bases and at J to 0 bases, leaving 6 bases not matched to a gene. The germline V gene encodes CDR1 SGHTA and CDR2 FQGNSA. This CDR3 spans 15 amino acids. CDR3 DNA: TGTGCCAGCAGCCCGACGGGACAGACTAACTATGGCTACACCTTC. Encoded protein: CASSPTGQTNYGYTF. The full variable domain, its missing parts supplied by reference TRBV7-2 and TRBJ1-2, is GAGVSQSPSNKVTEKGKDVELRCDPISGHTALYWYRQSLGQGLEFLIYFQGNSAPDKSGLPSDRFSAERTGGSVSTLTIQRTQQEDSAVYLCASSPTGQTNYGYTFGSGTRLTVV.

In its sample, this clone was seen once. The rearrangement uses TRBV4-3 and TRBJ2-1; D possibly corresponds to TRBD2 (5 bases). This CDR3 region has 15 residues. The germline V gene has CDR1 LGHNA and CDR2 YSLEER. V lost 1 base to trimming and J lost 3 bases, with 10 bases between them. CDR3 sequence (DNA): TGCGCCAGCAGCCAAGGAGGGCTCCGCTACAATGAGCAGTTCTTC. This encodes CASSQGGLRYNEQFF.

The chain couples TRBV6-1 to TRBJ2-5; TRBD2 matches at 13 bases. This CDR3 is built from 15 residues. CDR1 MNHNS and CDR2 SASEGT come from the germline V gene. J gave up 5 bases and V 8 bases, and 8 bases lay outside the gene matches. CDR3 coding DNA: TGTGCCAGCGCCGGGACTAGCGGGATCGGGGAGACCCAGTACTTC. It yields the protein CASAGTSGIGETQYF.

This chain joins TRBV7-7 and TRBJ1-3, with 7 positions matching TRBD1. Germline CDR1 is SSHAT and CDR2 is FNYEAQ (reference sequence). V was pared by 5 bases and J by 0 bases, with 4 bases of the junction left unmatched. This CDR3 region has 15 residues. CDR3 residues: CASSKGTASGNTIYF. In DNA form, the CDR3 reads TGTGCCAGCAGCAAGGGGACAGCCTCTGGAAACACCATATATTTT.